The source of this T cell receptor beta chain is a study of T cell changes during pregnancy in multiple sclerosis. With V trimmed by 2 bases and J by 6 bases, 10 bases remained unmatched. In germline, CDR1 is KGHSH, CDR2 LQKENI. The CDR3 is 16 residues long. Profiled with immunoSEQ multiplex PCR; TCRdb holds only in-frame clones, not every one. Among more than 35,000 clones listed, 75% to 95% were seen once. The source was CD4+ T cells from peripheral blood mononuclear cells, collected in the third trimester of pregnancy. This rearrangement joins TRBV18 to TRBJ1-2; 9 positions match TRBD1. This TCR came from a female donor in good health, enrolled as a control in a pregnancy study. The CDR3 coding sequence is TGTGCCAGCTCACCAAAGGAGGGACAGGGCCCAAATGGCTACACCTTC. Protein product: CASSPKEGQGPNGYTF.